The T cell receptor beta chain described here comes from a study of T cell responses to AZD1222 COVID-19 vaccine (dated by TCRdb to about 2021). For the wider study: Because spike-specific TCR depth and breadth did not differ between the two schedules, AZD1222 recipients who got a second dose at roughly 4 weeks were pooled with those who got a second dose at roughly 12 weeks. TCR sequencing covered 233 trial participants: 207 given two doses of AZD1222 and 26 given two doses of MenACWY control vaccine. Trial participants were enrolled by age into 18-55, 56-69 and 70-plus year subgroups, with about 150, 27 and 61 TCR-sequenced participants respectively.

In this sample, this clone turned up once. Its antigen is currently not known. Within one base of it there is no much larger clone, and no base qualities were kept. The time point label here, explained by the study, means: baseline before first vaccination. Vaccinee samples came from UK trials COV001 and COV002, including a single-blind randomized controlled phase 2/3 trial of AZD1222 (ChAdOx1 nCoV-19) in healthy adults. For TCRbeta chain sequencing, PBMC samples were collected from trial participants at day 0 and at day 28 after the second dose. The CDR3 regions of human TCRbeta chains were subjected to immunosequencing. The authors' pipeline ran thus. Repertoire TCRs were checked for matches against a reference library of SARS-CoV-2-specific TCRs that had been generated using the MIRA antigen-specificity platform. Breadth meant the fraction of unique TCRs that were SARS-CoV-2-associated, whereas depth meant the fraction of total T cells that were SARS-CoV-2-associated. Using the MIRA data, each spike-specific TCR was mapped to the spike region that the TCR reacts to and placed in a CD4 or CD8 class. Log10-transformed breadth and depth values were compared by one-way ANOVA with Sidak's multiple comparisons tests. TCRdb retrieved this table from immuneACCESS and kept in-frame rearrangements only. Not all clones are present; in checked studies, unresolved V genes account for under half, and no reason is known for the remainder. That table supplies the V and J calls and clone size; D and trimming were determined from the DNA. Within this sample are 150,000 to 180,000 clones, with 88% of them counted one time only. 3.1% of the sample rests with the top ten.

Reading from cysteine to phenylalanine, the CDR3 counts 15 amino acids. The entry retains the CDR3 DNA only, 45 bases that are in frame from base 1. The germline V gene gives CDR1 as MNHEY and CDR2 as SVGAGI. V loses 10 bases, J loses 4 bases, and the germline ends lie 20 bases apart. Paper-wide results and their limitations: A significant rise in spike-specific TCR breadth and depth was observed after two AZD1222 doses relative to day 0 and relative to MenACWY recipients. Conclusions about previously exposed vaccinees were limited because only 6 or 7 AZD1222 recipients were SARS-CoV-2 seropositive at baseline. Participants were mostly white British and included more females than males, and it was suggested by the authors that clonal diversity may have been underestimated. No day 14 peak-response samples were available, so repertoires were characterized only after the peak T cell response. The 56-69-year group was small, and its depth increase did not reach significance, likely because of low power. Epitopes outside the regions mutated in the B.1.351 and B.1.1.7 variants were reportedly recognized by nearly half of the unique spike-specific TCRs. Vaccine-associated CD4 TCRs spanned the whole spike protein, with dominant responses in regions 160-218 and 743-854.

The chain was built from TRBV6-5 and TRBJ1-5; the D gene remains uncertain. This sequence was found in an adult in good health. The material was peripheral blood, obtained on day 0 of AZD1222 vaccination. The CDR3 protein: CATWPHRARNQPQHF. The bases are TGTGCCACCTGGCCCCACAGAGCCAGAAATCAGCCCCAGCATTTT.